This note documents a single TCR beta chain sequence. Data came from immunoSEQ multiplex PCR; TCRdb stores just in-frame clones and leaves some out. This table holds fewer than 350,000 clones, approximately 85% found once. The data belong to a study of blood T cell repertoires in COVID-19. Study context: Sites in the United States, Italy and Spain provided acute and convalescent COVID-19 samples. Sample material is recorded as cDNA or gDNA derived from T cells, B-cell-depleted T cells, or PBMCs.

V was cut by 2 bases and J by 5 bases, with 9 bases left in between. This CDR3 is 13 amino acids long. The germline V gene encodes CDR1 LGHNA and CDR2 YNFKEQ. This chain connects TRBV4-2 to TRBJ2-5; possible D gene TRBD1, 6 bases. The sequenced sample consisted of PBMCs or T cells enriched from blood (not recorded which). The sequence was obtained from a man aged 30 to 45 who had recovered from COVID-19. This CDR3 reads CASSQNRAETQYF. CDR3 DNA sequence: TGTGCCAGCAGCCAAAACAGGGCCGAGACCCAGTACTTC.